This T cell receptor (beta chain) was sequenced for a study of blood T cell repertoires in COVID-19. For the study at large: Acute-phase and convalescent COVID-19 samples originated in the United States, Italy and Spain. Nucleic acid was either cDNA or gDNA, and it came from T cells, B-cell-depleted T cells, or PBMCs.

Authors' data handling: The authors estimated nucleated cell counts from reference gene primer amplification. Measured with immunoSEQ multiplex PCR; TCRdb has only the in-frame clones, and not every one. For V, J and clone size, that table is used; D and trimming come from the DNA. The sample shows approximately 90,000 clones, 80% to 85% of them seen only once. This CDR3 has 18 amino acids. This clone was counted only a few times. The TCR comes from an elderly woman with active or convalescent COVID-19. The chain links TRBV1 to TRBJ1-1. TRBV1 is a pseudogene segment. Specimen: peripheral blood. DNA of the CDR3: TGCACCAGCAGCCAAGGGGAGGGGCCTCCTACCTTGAACACTGAAGCTTTCTTT. It is translated as CTSSQGEGPPTLNTEAFF.